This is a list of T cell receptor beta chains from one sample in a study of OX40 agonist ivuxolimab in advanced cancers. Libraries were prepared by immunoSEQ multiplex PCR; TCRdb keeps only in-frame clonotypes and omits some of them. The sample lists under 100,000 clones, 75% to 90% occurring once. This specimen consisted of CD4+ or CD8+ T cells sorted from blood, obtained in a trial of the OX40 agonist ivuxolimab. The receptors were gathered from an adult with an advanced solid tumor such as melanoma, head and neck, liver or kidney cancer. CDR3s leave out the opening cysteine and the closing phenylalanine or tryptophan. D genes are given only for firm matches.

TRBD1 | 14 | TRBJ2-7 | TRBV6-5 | ASSYSTGQTSYEQY
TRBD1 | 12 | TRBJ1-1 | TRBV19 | ASTEGAGNTEAF
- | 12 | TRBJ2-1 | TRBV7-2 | ASNVQGIVNEQF
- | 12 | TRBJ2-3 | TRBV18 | ASSRDGGTDTQY
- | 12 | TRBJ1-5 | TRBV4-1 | ASSQGEKEQPQH
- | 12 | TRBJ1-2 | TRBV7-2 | ASSPRGGDYGYT
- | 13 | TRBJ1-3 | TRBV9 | ASSPTRGQGNTIY
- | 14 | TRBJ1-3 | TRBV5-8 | ASSFQGRLSGNTIY
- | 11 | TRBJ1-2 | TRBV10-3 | AISEKGGYGYT
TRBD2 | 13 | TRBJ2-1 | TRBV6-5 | ASSLLANPYNEQF
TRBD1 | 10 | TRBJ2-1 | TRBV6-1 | ASRLTGDEQF
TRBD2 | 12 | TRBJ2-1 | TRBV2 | ASNGGRAYNEQF
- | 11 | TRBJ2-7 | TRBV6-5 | ASSHGTYYEQY
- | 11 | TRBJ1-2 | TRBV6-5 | ASRPFLPSGYT
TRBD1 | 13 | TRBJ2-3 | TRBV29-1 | SVEGDRESPDTQY
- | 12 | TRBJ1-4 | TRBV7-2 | ASSLGQGGEKLF
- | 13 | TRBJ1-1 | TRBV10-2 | ASSNTGTMNTEAF
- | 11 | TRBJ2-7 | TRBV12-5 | ASGFRVGYEQY
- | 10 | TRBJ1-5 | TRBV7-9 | ASSPPGQPQH
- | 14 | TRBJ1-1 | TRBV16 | ASSQLGGLGDTEAF
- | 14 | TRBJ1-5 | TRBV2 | ASTLRDGGSNQPQH
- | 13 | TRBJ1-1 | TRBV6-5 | ASSPREARSTEAF
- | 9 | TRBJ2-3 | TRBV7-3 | ASSLGHTQY
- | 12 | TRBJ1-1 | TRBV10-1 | ASSEGRVNTEAF
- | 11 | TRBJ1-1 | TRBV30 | AWSVYRNTEAF
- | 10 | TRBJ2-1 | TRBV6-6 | ASSYTGTDQF
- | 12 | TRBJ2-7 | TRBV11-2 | ASSLDRPPYEQY
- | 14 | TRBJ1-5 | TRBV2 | ASSVPGDPSNQPQH
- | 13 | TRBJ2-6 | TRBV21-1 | ATRPLVSGANVLT
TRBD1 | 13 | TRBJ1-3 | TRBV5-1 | ASSLRTGDGNTIY
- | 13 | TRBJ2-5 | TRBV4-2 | ASSQVMREGETQY